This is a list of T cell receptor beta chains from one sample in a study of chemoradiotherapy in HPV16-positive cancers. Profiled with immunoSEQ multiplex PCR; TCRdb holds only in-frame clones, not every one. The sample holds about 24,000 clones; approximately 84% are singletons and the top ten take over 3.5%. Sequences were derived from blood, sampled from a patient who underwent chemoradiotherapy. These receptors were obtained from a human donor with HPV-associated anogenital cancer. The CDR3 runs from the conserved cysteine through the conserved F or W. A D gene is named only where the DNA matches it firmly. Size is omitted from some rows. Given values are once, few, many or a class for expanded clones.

CDR3 protein: CASSSRTSGGAPDTQYF; CDR3 DNA: TGTGCCAGCAGCTCCAGGACTAGCGGGGGGGCCCCAGATACGCAGTATTTT; J gene: TRBJ2-3; V gene: TRBV11-3; D gene: TRBD2; clone size: -
CDR3 protein: CASSPQTSTDTQYF; CDR3 DNA: TGTGCCAGCAGCCCCCAGACTAGCACAGATACGCAGTATTTT; J gene: TRBJ2-3; V gene: TRBV9; D gene: -; clone size: -
CDR3 protein: CASSLPGLAGGPVYF; CDR3 DNA: TGTGCCAGCAGTTTACCGGGACTAGCGGGGGGGCCCGTCTATTTT; J gene: TRBJ2-3; V gene: TRBV27; D gene: TRBD2; clone size: -
CDR3 protein: CASSLRSVSGGDEQFF; CDR3 DNA: TGTGCCAGCAGCTTAAGGTCGGTGTCAGGGGGGGATGAGCAGTTCTTC; J gene: TRBJ2-1; V gene: TRBV7-9; D gene: -; clone size: -
CDR3 protein: CASSYRTSGHNEQFF; CDR3 DNA: TGTGCCAGCAGTTACCGGACTAGCGGGCACAATGAGCAGTTCTTC; J gene: TRBJ2-1; V gene: TRBV6-5; D gene: TRBD2; clone size: -
CDR3 protein: CASGQNSYGYTF; CDR3 DNA: TGTGCCAGCGGACAGAACAGCTATGGCTACACCTTC; J gene: TRBJ1-2; V gene: TRBV6-5; D gene: -; clone size: -
CDR3 protein: CAWTPGPNEKLFF; CDR3 DNA: TGTGCTTGGACCCCCGGGCCTAATGAAAAACTGTTTTTT; J gene: TRBJ1-4; V gene: TRBV30; D gene: -; clone size: -
CDR3 protein: CATTRGTGGTGELFF; CDR3 DNA: TGTGCCACCACCCGGGGCACAGGGGGCACCGGGGAGCTGTTTTTT; J gene: TRBJ2-2; V gene: TRBV6-5; D gene: TRBD1; clone size: -
CDR3 protein: CSVLNNRGSADTQYF; CDR3 DNA: TGCAGCGTCCTCAATAACAGGGGATCCGCAGATACGCAGTATTTT; J gene: TRBJ2-3; V gene: TRBV29-1; D gene: TRBD1; clone size: -
CDR3 protein: CASTLGRGRGGTEAFF; CDR3 DNA: TGTGCCAGCACCCTAGGGCGGGGACGAGGCGGGACTGAAGCTTTCTTT; J gene: TRBJ1-1; V gene: TRBV7-9; D gene: -; clone size: -
CDR3 protein: CASSSRGLLDSDQGNGYTF; CDR3 DNA: TGTGCCAGTAGTAGCCGGGGCCTACTCGACTCCGACCAGGGTAATGGCTACACCTTC; J gene: TRBJ1-2; V gene: TRBV19; D gene: -; clone size: once
CDR3 protein: CASSLVNADNSPLHF; CDR3 DNA: TGCGCCAGCAGCTTGGTTAACGCGGATAATTCACCCCTCCACTTT; J gene: TRBJ1-6; V gene: TRBV5-1; D gene: -; clone size: -
CDR3 protein: CASSRRRQGAPGSGNTIYF; CDR3 DNA: TGTGCCAGCAGCCGTAGGAGACAGGGAGCCCCGGGGTCTGGAAACACCATATATTTT; J gene: TRBJ1-3; V gene: TRBV4-2; D gene: TRBD1; clone size: few
CDR3 protein: CASSPGGEIDQPQHF; CDR3 DNA: TGTGCCAGCAGCCCAGGCGGGGAAATCGATCAGCCCCAGCATTTT; J gene: TRBJ1-5; V gene: TRBV7-2; D gene: -; clone size: -
CDR3 protein: CAISEAEFSNQPQHF; CDR3 DNA: TGTGCCATCAGTGAGGCAGAATTTAGCAATCAGCCCCAGCATTTT; J gene: TRBJ1-5; V gene: TRBV10-3; D gene: -; clone size: few
CDR3 protein: CASSLAKVEAFF; CDR3 DNA: TGTGCCAGCAGCTTGGCCAAAGTTGAAGCTTTCTTT; J gene: TRBJ1-1; V gene: TRBV5-8; D gene: -; clone size: -
CDR3 protein: CASSYRGETQYF; CDR3 DNA: TGTGCCAGCAGTTACCGAGGGGAGACCCAGTACTTC; J gene: TRBJ2-5; V gene: TRBV6-5; D gene: -; clone size: -
CDR3 protein: CASSFTVQETQYF; CDR3 DNA: TGTGCCAGCAGCTTCACGGTACAAGAGACCCAGTACTTC; J gene: TRBJ2-5; V gene: TRBV7-2; D gene: -; clone size: -
CDR3 protein: CASSRQDSLEQYF; CDR3 DNA: TGTGCCAGCTCCCGTCAGGACAGTTTAGAGCAGTACTTC; J gene: TRBJ2-7; V gene: TRBV18; D gene: -; clone size: -
CDR3 protein: CASSVAPPGLAGTPGGQFF; CDR3 DNA: TGTGCCAGCAGCGTAGCCCCCCCGGGACTAGCGGGGACTCCGGGAGGGCAGTTCTTC; J gene: TRBJ2-1; V gene: TRBV9; D gene: TRBD2; clone size: -
CDR3 protein: CASSRGGTEAFF; CDR3 DNA: TGTGCCAGTAGTAGGGGTGGCACTGAAGCTTTCTTT; J gene: TRBJ1-1; V gene: TRBV19; D gene: -; clone size: -
CDR3 protein: CASNARAYTEAFF; CDR3 DNA: TGTGCCAGCAACGCGCGGGCCTACACTGAAGCTTTCTTT; J gene: TRBJ1-1; V gene: TRBV5-6; D gene: -; clone size: -
CDR3 protein: CASQQFYNEKLFF; CDR3 DNA: TGTGCCAGCCAACAGTTTTATAATGAAAAACTGTTTTTT; J gene: TRBJ1-4; V gene: TRBV6-1; D gene: -; clone size: -
CDR3 protein: CASSIDSIPVSNTEAFF; CDR3 DNA: TGTGCCAGTAGTATAGATAGTATTCCAGTGTCAAACACTGAAGCTTTCTTT; J gene: TRBJ1-1; V gene: TRBV19; D gene: -; clone size: few
CDR3 protein: CASSQEGFGYGYTF; CDR3 DNA: TGCGCCAGCAGCCAAGAGGGTTTTGGCTATGGCTACACCTTC; J gene: TRBJ1-2; V gene: TRBV4-1; D gene: -; clone size: -
CDR3 protein: CASSLTENTEAFF; CDR3 DNA: TGTGCTAGCAGTTTGACAGAGAACACTGAAGCTTTCTTT; J gene: TRBJ1-1; V gene: TRBV7-7; D gene: -; clone size: -
CDR3 protein: CASSYRGNSPLHF; CDR3 DNA: TGTGCCAGCAGCTACAGGGGGAATTCACCCCTCCACTTT; J gene: TRBJ1-6; V gene: TRBV7-3; D gene: TRBD1; clone size: -
CDR3 protein: CASSDSPRDRVYSNQPQHF; CDR3 DNA: TGTGCCAGCAGTGACTCACCCCGGGACAGGGTCTATAGCAATCAGCCCCAGCATTTT; J gene: TRBJ1-5; V gene: TRBV6-4; D gene: TRBD1; clone size: -
CDR3 protein: CASSQGPAGTNEKLFF; CDR3 DNA: TGTGCCAGCAGCCAAGGCCCGGCGGGAACTAATGAAAAACTGTTTTTT; J gene: TRBJ1-4; V gene: TRBV4-2; D gene: -; clone size: -
CDR3 protein: CASSSRQGEIVDTQYF; CDR3 DNA: TGTGCCAGCAGCTCCCGGCAGGGTGAGATTGTTGATACGCAGTATTTT; J gene: TRBJ2-3; V gene: TRBV9; D gene: -; clone size: -
CDR3 protein: CASSDSYEQYF; CDR3 DNA: TGCGCCAGCAGCGATTCCTACGAGCAGTACTTC; J gene: TRBJ2-7; V gene: TRBV5-1; D gene: -; clone size: -
CDR3 protein: CASSPASRGTGELFF; CDR3 DNA: TGTGCCAGCAGCCCCGCTAGCCGGGGGACCGGGGAGCTGTTTTTT; J gene: TRBJ2-2; V gene: TRBV6-1; D gene: -; clone size: -
CDR3 protein: CASSLGLGSERWNTIYF; CDR3 DNA: TGTGCCAGCAGCTTAGGGCTGGGTTCGGAGAGGTGGAACACCATATATTTT; J gene: TRBJ1-3; V gene: TRBV7-9; D gene: -; clone size: -
CDR3 protein: CASSWSGGANYGYTF; CDR3 DNA: TGTGCCAGTAGTTGGTCGGGGGGCGCGAACTATGGCTACACCTTC; J gene: TRBJ1-2; V gene: TRBV19; D gene: -; clone size: -
CDR3 protein: CASSIVQTSNYGYTF; CDR3 DNA: TGTGCCAGTAGTATCGTACAGACATCGAACTATGGCTACACCTTC; J gene: TRBJ1-2; V gene: TRBV19; D gene: -; clone size: -
CDR3 protein: CASSGSGTGFNQPQHF; CDR3 DNA: TGTGCCAGCAGTGGATCCGGGACAGGGTTCAATCAGCCCCAGCATTTT; J gene: TRBJ1-5; V gene: TRBV25-1; D gene: TRBD1; clone size: -
CDR3 protein: CASSRDYYQETYEQYF; CDR3 DNA: TGTGCCAGTAGTAGAGATTACTACCAAGAAACTTACGAGCAGTACTTC; J gene: TRBJ2-7; V gene: TRBV19; D gene: -; clone size: -
CDR3 protein: CATAPTGGKDTQYF; CDR3 DNA: TGTGCCACTGCCCCTACCGGGGGAAAAGATACGCAGTATTTT; J gene: TRBJ2-3; V gene: TRBV19; D gene: -; clone size: -
CDR3 protein: CASSTIRGLGETQYF; CDR3 DNA: TGTGCCAGTAGTACGATCAGGGGGCTGGGAGAGACCCAGTACTTC; J gene: TRBJ2-5; V gene: TRBV19; D gene: TRBD1; clone size: -
CDR3 protein: CASSLSGEKLFF; CDR3 DNA: TGTGCCAGCAGTTTATCCGGTGAAAAACTGTTTTTT; J gene: TRBJ1-4; V gene: TRBV27; D gene: -; clone size: few
CDR3 protein: CASTGRRDTQYF; CDR3 DNA: TGTGCCAGCACGGGACGGAGGGATACGCAGTATTTT; J gene: TRBJ2-3; V gene: TRBV27; D gene: -; clone size: -
CDR3 protein: CASSEVPGGGYGYTF; CDR3 DNA: TGTGCCAGCAGTGAAGTCCCGGGAGGGGGATATGGCTACACCTTC; J gene: TRBJ1-2; V gene: TRBV6-1; D gene: -; clone size: -
CDR3 protein: CASSYSIGGEQFF; CDR3 DNA: TGTGCCAGCAGTTACTCGATAGGCGGTGAGCAGTTCTTC; J gene: TRBJ2-1; V gene: TRBV6-5; D gene: -; clone size: -
CDR3 protein: CASSIVGWAGELFF; CDR3 DNA: TGTGCCAGTAGTATAGTGGGTTGGGCCGGGGAGCTGTTTTTT; J gene: TRBJ2-2; V gene: TRBV19; D gene: -; clone size: -
CDR3 protein: CASSLRQEVGALHF; CDR3 DNA: TGTGCCAGCAGCCTCAGACAGGAGGTTGGTGCCCTCCACTTT; J gene: TRBJ1-6; V gene: TRBV7-8; D gene: -; clone size: -
CDR3 protein: CASNRPGGGGLKYF; CDR3 DNA: TGTGCCAGCAATCGACCCGGCGGGGGAGGTCTTAAGTACTTC; J gene: TRBJ2-7; V gene: TRBV28; D gene: TRBD2; clone size: -
CDR3 protein: CASSEATVNTEAFF; CDR3 DNA: TGTGCCAGCAGTGAAGCAACAGTGAACACTGAAGCTTTCTTT; J gene: TRBJ1-1; V gene: TRBV6-1; D gene: -; clone size: few
CDR3 protein: CASSWGLLQTGVGNEQFF; CDR3 DNA: TGCGCCAGCAGCTGGGGATTACTACAGACCGGGGTCGGGAATGAGCAGTTCTTC; J gene: TRBJ2-1; V gene: TRBV5-1; D gene: -; clone size: -
CDR3 protein: CASSIQGDYTEAFF; CDR3 DNA: TGTGCCAGCAGTATACAGGGGGACTACACTGAAGCTTTCTTT; J gene: TRBJ1-1; V gene: TRBV6-5; D gene: TRBD1; clone size: -
CDR3 protein: CASSVASGPGETQYF; CDR3 DNA: TGTGCCAGCAGCGTAGCATCAGGGCCAGGGGAGACCCAGTACTTC; J gene: TRBJ2-5; V gene: TRBV9; D gene: -; clone size: -
CDR3 protein: CASSFREQNYGYTF; CDR3 DNA: TGTGCCAGCAGCTTCCGGGAGCAAAACTATGGCTACACCTTC; J gene: TRBJ1-2; V gene: TRBV7-2; D gene: -; clone size: -
CDR3 protein: CASSQEGTGPYNEQFF; CDR3 DNA: TGCGCCAGCAGCCAAGAGGGGACAGGGCCCTACAATGAGCAGTTCTTC; J gene: TRBJ2-1; V gene: TRBV4-3; D gene: TRBD1; clone size: -
CDR3 protein: CASSPSLVANYGYTF; CDR3 DNA: TGTGCCAGCAGCCCCTCTTTGGTGGCGAACTATGGCTACACCTTC; J gene: TRBJ1-2; V gene: TRBV6-1; D gene: -; clone size: -
CDR3 protein: CATSRGAREGYTF; CDR3 DNA: TGTGCCACCAGCAGAGGGGCGCGGGAAGGCTACACCTTC; J gene: TRBJ1-2; V gene: TRBV15; D gene: -; clone size: once